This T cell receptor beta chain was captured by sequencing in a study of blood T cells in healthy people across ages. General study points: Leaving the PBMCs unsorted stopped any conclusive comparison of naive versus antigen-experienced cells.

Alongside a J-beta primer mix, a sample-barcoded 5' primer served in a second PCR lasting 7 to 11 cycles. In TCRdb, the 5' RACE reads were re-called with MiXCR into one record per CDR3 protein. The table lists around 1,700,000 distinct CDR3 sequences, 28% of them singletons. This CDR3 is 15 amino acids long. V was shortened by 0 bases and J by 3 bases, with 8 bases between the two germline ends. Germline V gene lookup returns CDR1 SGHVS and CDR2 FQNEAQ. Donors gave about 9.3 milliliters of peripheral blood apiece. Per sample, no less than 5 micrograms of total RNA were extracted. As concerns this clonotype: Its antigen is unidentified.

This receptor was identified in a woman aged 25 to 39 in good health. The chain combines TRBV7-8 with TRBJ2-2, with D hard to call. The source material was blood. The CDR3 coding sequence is TGTGCCAGCAGCTTAGCGGGCCTTCACACCGGGGAGCTGTTTTTT. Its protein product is CASSLAGLHTGELFF.